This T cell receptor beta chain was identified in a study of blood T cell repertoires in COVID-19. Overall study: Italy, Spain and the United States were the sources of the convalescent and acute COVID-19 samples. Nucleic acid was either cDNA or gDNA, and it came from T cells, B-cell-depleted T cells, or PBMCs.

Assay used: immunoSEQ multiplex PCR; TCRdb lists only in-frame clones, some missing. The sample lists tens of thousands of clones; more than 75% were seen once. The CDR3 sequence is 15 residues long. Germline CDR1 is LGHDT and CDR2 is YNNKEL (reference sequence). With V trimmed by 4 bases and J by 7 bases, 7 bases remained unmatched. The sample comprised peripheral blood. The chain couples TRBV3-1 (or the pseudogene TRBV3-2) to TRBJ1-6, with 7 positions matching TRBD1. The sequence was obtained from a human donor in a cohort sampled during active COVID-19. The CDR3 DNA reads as TGTGCCAGCAGCCTCCCCGGGACAGAAAATTCACCCCTCCACTTT. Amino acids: CASSLPGTENSPLHF.